Below, 18 T cell receptor beta chains from the same sample are listed, as sequenced in a study of CD8 T cells in ankylosing spondylitis. TCRdb used MiXCR to reprocess the 5' RACE reads, holding one entry per CDR3 protein. The top ten hold approximately 2.5% of the sample, which has about 250,000 distinct CDR3 sequences, over 9.5% seen once. What was sequenced was blood, either unsorted or a sorted T cell fraction (not recorded which). Receptors originate from a male donor with ankylosing spondylitis or in good health (not recorded which).

The rearrangement links TRBV30 to TRBJ2-7, with D maybe TRBD2 (5 bases). This CDR3 is 11 amino acids long. The germline gives CDR1 GTSNPN, CDR2 SVGIG (reference sequence). V was trimmed by 2 bases and J by 6 bases, leaving 8 bases between them. The CDR3, as DNA: TGTGCCTGGAGTCCCGAGGGCGAGCAGTACTTC. Its translation: CAWSPEGEQYF.

A word on this clonotype: A much larger clone sits a single nucleotide away, making a read error possible. Likely a read error: the CDR3 ends without its conserved phenylalanine or tryptophan. The genes are TRBV5-6 and TRBJ2-1; no clear D gene. Germline CDR1 is SGHDT and CDR2 is YYEEEE. The CDR3 is 15 amino acids. Deletions cut 1 base from V and 1 base from J, with 9 bases between. CDR3 region: CASSLLLGSYNEQFL. CDR3 coding DNA: TGTGCCAGCAGCTTGTTGCTCGGGTCCTACAATGAGCAGTTCCTC.

This clonotype came up many times. This sequence joins TRBV5-1 and TRBJ2-7, with 10 nucleotides matching TRBD2. The CDR3 is made up of 15 amino acids. Germline V lookup: CDR1 SGHRS, CDR2 YFSETQ. V gave up 6 bases and J gave up 0 bases; unmatched junction bases: 6. DNA for the CDR3: TGCGCCAGCACCATAGCGGGGGGAAGCTCCTACGAGCAGTACTTC. It encodes CASTIAGGSSYEQYF.

A few counts support this clonotype. The rearrangement links TRBV7-6 to TRBJ2-1; perhaps D is TRBD1 or TRBD2 (5 bases each). The V gene's germline CDR1 is SGHVS and CDR2 FNYEAQ. The CDR3 is 17 residues long. V shed 1 base and J shed 0 bases, with 13 bases lying between them. CDR3 residues: CASSLDSWGSSYNEQFF. The DNA for the CDR3 is TGTGCCAGCAGCTTAGATTCTTGGGGGAGCTCCTACAATGAGCAGTTCTTC.

This rearrangement joins TRBV4-1 to TRBJ1-1; D perhaps matches TRBD1 (6 bases). The V gene lost 0 bases and the J gene lost 6 bases, with 11 bases spanning the gap. CDR1 MGHRA and CDR2 YSYEKL come from the germline V gene. The length of the CDR3 is 14 residues. As DNA, the CDR3 is TGCGCCAGCAGCCAAGACAGGGGAGTATCTGAAGCTTTCTTT. This translates into CASSQDRGVSEAFF.

This clonotype was recorded at least ten times. This chain links TRBV3-1 with TRBJ2-3; 9 bases are a match to TRBD2. The CDR3 consists of 16 residues. Germline V gene data show CDR1 as LGHDT and CDR2 as YNNKEL (reference sequence). V lost 1 base to trimming and J lost 4 bases; unmatched junction nucleotides: 6. In nucleotides, the CDR3 is TGTGCCAGCAGCCAAGGGACAGCGGGAGGTCCAGATACGCAGTATTTT. Translated: CASSQGTAGGPDTQYF.

This rearrangement joins TRBV4-2 to TRBJ2-6; 7 bases are a match to TRBD2. This CDR3 is 17 amino acids long. From germline, CDR1 is LGHNA and CDR2 YNFKEQ. Trimming cost V 3 bases and J 0 bases; bases outside gene matches: 5. CDR3 in amino acids: CASSQIAGHSGANVLTF. The CDR3 DNA reads TGTGCCAGCAGCCAGATAGCGGGTCACTCTGGGGCCAACGTCCTGACTTTC.

This clonotype appeared a few times. J is TRBJ1-2 and V is TRBV6-1, with TRBD1 matching over 11 bases. The CDR3 is 16 residues long. In germline, CDR1 is MNHNS, CDR2 SASEGT. Trimming cost V 6 bases and J 0 bases; bases outside gene matches: 6. CDR3: CASRGTGGLANYGYTF. The CDR3 bases are TGTGCCAGCAGAGGGACAGGGGGTCTAGCTAACTATGGCTACACCTTC.

A few counts support this clonotype. It may be a read error: a sequence one base away is much more abundant. J is TRBJ2-7 and V is TRBV20-1, with TRBD1 matching over 11 bases. CDR3 length: 13 amino acids. J gave up 6 bases and V 8 bases, and 9 bases lay outside the gene matches. Germline values: CDR1 DFQATT, CDR2 SNEGSKA (reference sequence). The chain's CDR3 is CSTLDRGQGEQYF. CDR3 coding DNA: TGCAGTACTCTGGACAGGGGGCAAGGCGAGCAGTACTTC.

Concerning this clonotype: One end of the junction fails to match germline, which may point to a read error. This chain joins TRBV15 and TRBJ2-2; perhaps TRBD1 as D (5 bases). This CDR3 has 14 residues. Germline V CDR1 and CDR2: LNHNV, YYDKDF (reference sequence). CDR3 sequence reads: CTTRVGTNTGELFF. The CDR3 DNA sequence: TGTACCACCAGGGTAGGAACGAACACCGGGGAGCTGTTTTTT.

Many counts were recorded for this clonotype. The V and J genes are TRBV6-2 or TRBV6-3 and TRBJ2-5; TRBD1 aligns across 8 bases. The germline V gene has CDR1 MNHEY and CDR2 SVGEGT. This CDR3 spans 14 amino acids. J was trimmed by 1 base and V by 6 bases; bases with no gene match: 4. CDR3 protein: CASRDRVSQETQYF. CDR3 nucleotide sequence: TGTGCCAGCAGGGACAGGGTATCCCAAGAGACCCAGTACTTC.

This clonotype was found a few times. V gene TRBV6-2 or TRBV6-3 combines with J gene TRBJ1-1, with 7 bases fitting TRBD1. V lost 4 bases, J lost 1 base, and 6 bases stayed unmatched. This CDR3 region has 15 residues. In germline, CDR1 is MNHEY, CDR2 SVGEGT. In nucleotides, the CDR3 is TGTGCCAGCAGTTCCACAGGGGTTTCGAACACTGAAGCTTTCTTT. It encodes CASSSTGVSNTEAFF.

This clonotype was counted many times. The J gene is TRBJ2-1, the V gene TRBV11-2; TRBD1 matches at 8 bases. The germline V gene encodes CDR1 SGHAT and CDR2 FQNNGV. The CDR3 has 15 residues. Trimming at V came to 2 bases and at J to 8 bases, leaving 8 bases not matched to a gene. The CDR3 bases are TGTGCCAGCAGCTTATGGCAGGGGGCTATATATGAGCAGTTCTTC. Translated: CASSLWQGAIYEQFF.

CDR3 protein: CASSQEGNRHEKLFF. CDR3 coding DNA: TGCGCCAGCAGCCAAGAAGGTAATCGCCATGAAAAACTGTTTTTT. The chain combines TRBV4-1 with TRBJ1-4; D is unresolved. The germline V gene encodes CDR1 MGHRA and CDR2 YSYEKL. CDR3 size: 15 residues. V was shortened by 0 bases and J by 6 bases, with 11 bases between the two germline ends.

Many counts were recorded for this clonotype. V is TRBV20-1 and J is TRBJ2-1; 11 bases map to TRBD1. V shed 0 bases, J shed 7 bases, and the junction held 5 bases outside the gene matches. Germline V gives CDR1 DFQATT, CDR2 SNEGSKA (reference sequence). This CDR3 contains 15 residues. The CDR3 DNA is TGCAGTGCTAGAGATCCGGGACAGGGGGAGAATGAGCAGTTCTTC. Translating it yields CSARDPGQGENEQFF.

This clonotype has more than one count but fewer than ten. The chain couples TRBV12-3 or TRBV12-4 to TRBJ2-1, with D possibly matching TRBD2 (5 bases). This CDR3 comprises 15 residues. The V end lost 5 bases, the J end lost 10 bases, and 21 bases lay between the germline ends. Here the CDR3 reads CASSPAEAALLEQFF. DNA for the CDR3: TGTGCCAGCAGTCCCGCAGAAGCGGCCTTATTGGAGCAGTTCTTC.

In its sample, this clonotype was seen many times. The chain has TRBV30 and TRBJ1-4; 8 bases match TRBD1. This CDR3 is built from 13 residues. Germline V gene lookup returns CDR1 GTSNPN and CDR2 SVGIG (reference sequence). V was clipped by 3 bases and J by 6 bases; unmatched bases: 3. CDR3 in amino acids: CAWSQGADEKLFF. The DNA of the CDR3 is TGTGCCTGGAGCCAGGGGGCGGATGAAAAACTGTTTTTT.

This clonotype was observed at least ten times. This sequence joins TRBV7-2 and TRBJ1-5; D gene unclear. Germline V gives CDR1 SGHTA, CDR2 FQGNSA. The CDR3 has 13 residues. Trimming cost V 5 bases and J 3 bases, with 8 bases left between them. For the CDR3, the DNA is TGTGCCAGCAGCCCTAGGACCAATCAGCCCCAGCATTTT. Amino acids: CASSPRTNQPQHF. Full variable domain (rest looked up from reference TRBV7-2 and TRBJ1-5): GAGVSQSPSNKVTEKGKDVELRCDPISGHTALYWYRQSLGQGLEFLIYFQGNSAPDKSGLPSDRFSAERTGGSVSTLTIQRTQQEDSAVYLCASSPRTNQPQHFGDGTRLSIL.